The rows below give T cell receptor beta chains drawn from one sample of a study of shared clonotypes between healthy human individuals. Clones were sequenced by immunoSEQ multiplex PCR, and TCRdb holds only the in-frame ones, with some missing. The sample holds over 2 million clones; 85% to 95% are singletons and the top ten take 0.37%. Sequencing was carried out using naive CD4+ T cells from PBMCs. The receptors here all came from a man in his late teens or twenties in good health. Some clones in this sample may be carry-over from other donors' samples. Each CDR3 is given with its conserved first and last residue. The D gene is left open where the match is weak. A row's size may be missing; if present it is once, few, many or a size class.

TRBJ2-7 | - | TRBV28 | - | CASWTNLLRGYEQYF | TGTGCCAGCTGGACGAATCTCTTGCGGGGCTACGAGCAGTACTTC
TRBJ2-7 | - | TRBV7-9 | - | CASSLGAVSYEQYF | TGTGCCAGCAGCTTAGGGGCAGTCTCCTACGAGCAGTACTTC
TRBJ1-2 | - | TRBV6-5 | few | CASKIGGDYGYTF | TGTGCCAGCAAGATCGGAGGGGACTATGGCTACACCTTC
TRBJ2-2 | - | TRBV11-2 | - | CASSLDLWVVGTGELFF | TGTGCCAGCAGCTTAGATCTATGGGTGGTGGGCACCGGGGAGCTGTTTTTT
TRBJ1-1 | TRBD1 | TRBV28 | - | CASSKTGGETLNTEAFF | TGTGCCAGCAGTAAGACAGGGGGCGAGACCTTGAACACTGAAGCTTTCTTT
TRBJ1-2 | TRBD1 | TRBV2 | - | CARATGGYSDGYTF | TGTGCCAGAGCGACAGGGGGCTATAGCGATGGCTACACCTTC
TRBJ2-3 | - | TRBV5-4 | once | CASSLGRGHTDTQYF | TGTGCCAGCAGCTTGGGGCGGGGACACACAGATACGCAGTATTTT
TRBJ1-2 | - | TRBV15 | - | CATSRLTGAYGYTF | TGTGCCACCAGCAGGCTGACAGGCGCCTATGGCTACACCTTC
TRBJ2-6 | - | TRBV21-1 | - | CASSDPTASGANVLTF | TGTGCCAGCAGCGACCCGACGGCCTCTGGGGCCAACGTCCTGACTTTC
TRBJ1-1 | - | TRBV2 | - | CASVRGTEAFF | TGTGCCAGCGTCAGGGGCACTGAAGCTTTCTTT
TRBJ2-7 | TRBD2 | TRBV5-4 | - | CASSLGLAEGYEQYF | TGTGCCAGCAGCTTGGGGCTAGCGGAGGGATACGAGCAGTACTTC
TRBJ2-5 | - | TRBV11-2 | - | CASSKPGVQYF | TGTGCCAGCAGCAAACCCGGGGTCCAGTACTTC
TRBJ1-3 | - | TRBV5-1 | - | CASSLPTVSSGNTIYF | TGCGCCAGCAGCTTGCCAACAGTCAGCTCTGGAAACACCATATATTTT
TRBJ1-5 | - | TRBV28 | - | CASTATGWGLPQHF | TGTGCCAGCACCGCGACTGGGTGGGGCCTGCCCCAGCATTTT
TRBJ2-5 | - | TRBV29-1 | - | CSVFPETQYF | TGCAGCGTTTTCCCCGAGACCCAGTACTTC
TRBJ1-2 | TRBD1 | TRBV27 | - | CASNPGTGLPSNYGYTF | TGTGCCAGCAATCCCGGGACAGGGTTACCATCTAACTATGGCTACACCTTC
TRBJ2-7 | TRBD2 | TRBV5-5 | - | CASSLWSSGTFGYEQYF | TGTGCCAGCAGCTTGTGGAGTAGCGGGACCTTCGGCTACGAGCAGTACTTC